Listed below are T cell receptor beta chains from one sample, sequenced in a study of T cells in localized non-small cell lung cancer. Sequencing used immunoSEQ multiplex PCR; TCRdb keeps in-frame clones, though not all of them. The repertoire holds about 24,000 clones, about 88% seen once, with 25% to 35% in the top ten. The sequences come from peripheral blood, collected before any cancer treatment. These receptor sequences come from a male donor at least 60 years old with stage I squamous cell lung carcinoma. Both conserved end residues are part of each CDR3. The D gene is left open where the match is weak. Rows may omit the clone size; those that give it use once, few, many or a size class.

d_gene,j_gene,abundance,v_gene,CDR3aa,CDR3nt
NA,TRBJ1-2,NA,TRBV5-1,CASSPGTGAYGYTF,TGCGCCAGCAGCCCCGGGACGGGTGCCTATGGCTACACCTTC
TRBD2,TRBJ2-2,NA,TRBV2,CASSEVAGGIGELFF,TGTGCCAGCAGTGAAGTAGCGGGAGGAATCGGGGAGCTGTTTTTT
NA,TRBJ1-1,few,TRBV9,CASSVAAVLNTEAFF,TGTGCCAGCAGCGTAGCGGCCGTTCTGAACACTGAAGCTTTCTTT
NA,TRBJ2-7,NA,TRBV6-5,CASSYSRGPYEQYF,TGTGCCAGCAGTTACTCCAGGGGCCCCTACGAGCAGTACTTC
TRBD2,TRBJ2-1,NA,TRBV7-9,CASSLSGAYNEQFF,TGTGCCAGCAGCCTTAGCGGGGCCTACAATGAGCAGTTCTTC
TRBD1,TRBJ1-6,once,TRBV5-1,CASSLRTGFDSPLHF,TGCGCCAGCAGCCTACGGACAGGGTTTGATTCACCCCTCCACTTT
NA,TRBJ1-1,NA,TRBV7-3,CASSPQPNTEAFF,TGTGCCAGCAGCCCCCAGCCGAACACTGAAGCTTTCTTT
TRBD2,TRBJ2-1,once,TRBV6-1,CASKGLAGPSGQFF,TGTGCCAGCAAGGGACTAGCGGGACCTTCAGGGCAGTTCTTC
TRBD1,TRBJ1-4,NA,TRBV7-9,CASSSPEGDRKLFF,TGTGCCAGCAGCTCCCCCGAGGGGGACAGAAAACTGTTTTTT
NA,TRBJ2-7,NA,TRBV4-3,CASSQDLGYEQYF,TGCGCCAGCAGCCAAGATCTAGGCTACGAGCAGTACTTC
NA,TRBJ1-2,NA,TRBV10-2,CASSVLPSGIYGYTF,TGCGCCAGCAGCGTGCTCCCTTCCGGGATCTATGGCTACACCTTC
NA,TRBJ2-1,NA,TRBV5-6,CASSLVGVVGEQFF,TGTGCCAGCAGCTTGGTGGGGGTGGTAGGTGAGCAGTTCTTC
NA,TRBJ2-5,NA,TRBV11-2,CASSLPLSRETQYF,TGTGCCAGCTCCCTGCCCCTTAGCAGGGAGACCCAGTACTTC
NA,TRBJ2-1,NA,TRBV11-2,CASSFRTPGGEQFF,TGTGCCAGCAGCTTTCGCACCCCTGGCGGTGAGCAGTTCTTC
TRBD2,TRBJ2-1,NA,TRBV7-2,CASSLAGASYNEQFF,TGTGCCAGCAGTCTAGCGGGAGCCTCCTACAATGAGCAGTTCTTC
TRBD2,TRBJ2-2,NA,TRBV11-2,CASSLSRGLAGGGTGELFF,TGTGCCAGCAGCTTATCCCGCGGGCTAGCGGGAGGTGGAACCGGGGAGCTGTTTTTT
NA,TRBJ1-1,NA,TRBV11-2,CASSFLGDGGAFF,TGTGCCAGCAGCTTCCTTGGGGACGGGGGAGCTTTCTTT
NA,TRBJ2-7,NA,TRBV5-1,CASSLAFKQGEQYF,TGCGCCAGCAGCTTGGCCTTCAAACAAGGCGAGCAGTACTTC
NA,TRBJ2-7,NA,TRBV5-6,CASSFLGQASYEQYF,TGTGCCAGCAGCTTTCTGGGACAAGCCTCCTACGAGCAGTACTTC
NA,TRBJ2-7,NA,TRBV7-2,CASSGGFSEQYF,TGTGCCAGCAGCGGAGGGTTCAGCGAGCAGTACTTC
TRBD1,TRBJ1-2,NA,TRBV19,CASSTPGQGAFGYTF,TGTGCCAGTAGTACCCCGGGACAGGGGGCTTTTGGCTACACCTTC
TRBD1,TRBJ2-1,NA,TRBV6-1,CASSQNRQGQGKQFF,TGTGCCAGCAGCCAGAACCGACAGGGGCAGGGAAAGCAGTTCTTC
NA,TRBJ1-3,NA,TRBV19,CASKARDPTGGNTIYF,TGTGCCAGTAAGGCTCGAGACCCTACAGGGGGAAACACCATATATTTT
TRBD1,TRBJ2-3,once,TRBV4-3,CASSLSDRGRADTQYF,TGCGCCAGCAGCCTCTCGGACAGGGGAAGGGCAGATACGCAGTATTTT
NA,TRBJ1-2,few,TRBV5-1,CASSLTANYGYTF,TGCGCCAGCAGCTTAACCGCTAACTATGGCTACACCTTC
NA,TRBJ2-2,NA,TRBV6-4,CASSDSRGAGELFF,TGTGCCAGCAGTGACTCGAGGGGGGCCGGGGAGCTGTTTTTT
NA,TRBJ2-7,NA,TRBV13,CASSPGSSYEQYF,TGTGCCAGCAGCCCCGGGTCTTCCTACGAGCAGTACTTC
NA,TRBJ2-1,NA,TRBV9,CASSVVAGNNEQFF,TGTGCCAGCAGCGTAGTGGCAGGTAACAATGAGCAGTTCTTC
NA,TRBJ1-2,few,TRBV6-5,CASSEGHTRLSYTF,TGTGCCAGCAGTGAGGGACATACCCGTCTTAGCTACACCTTC
NA,TRBJ2-6,NA,TRBV19,CASRFSGANVLTF,TGTGCCAGTAGGTTCTCTGGGGCCAACGTCCTGACTTTC
NA,TRBJ2-2,NA,TRBV6-6,CASSYSTSTGELFF,TGTGCCAGCAGTTACTCGACCTCCACCGGGGAGCTGTTTTTT
NA,TRBJ2-2,NA,TRBV9,CASSEDATGSGELFF,TGTGCCAGCAGCGAAGACGCCACAGGGTCCGGGGAGCTGTTTTTT
NA,TRBJ2-1,NA,TRBV5-6,CASSLAPTVDNEQFF,TGTGCCAGCAGCTTGGCTCCGACAGTGGACAATGAGCAGTTCTTC
NA,TRBJ1-3,NA,TRBV9,CASSVHSDSHGNTIYF,TGTGCCAGCAGCGTTCACAGTGACTCCCACGGAAACACCATATATTTT
NA,TRBJ1-3,NA,TRBV29-1,CSVTSTGSGNTIYF,TGCAGCGTTACTTCGACAGGCTCTGGAAACACCATATATTTT
NA,TRBJ2-2,NA,TRBV11-2,CASRGVAGELFF,TGTGCCAGCAGAGGGGTGGCCGGGGAGCTGTTTTTT
TRBD1,TRBJ2-5,NA,TRBV19,CASKWTGQETQYF,TGTGCCAGTAAATGGACAGGCCAAGAGACCCAGTACTTC
NA,TRBJ1-5,NA,TRBV7-2,CASSLAAGMGYQPQHF,TGTGCCAGCAGCTTAGCAGCAGGGATGGGATATCAGCCCCAGCATTTT
NA,TRBJ1-5,few,TRBV10-3,CAISDDVYKDQPQHF,TGTGCCATCAGTGACGACGTTTACAAGGATCAGCCCCAGCATTTT
NA,TRBJ2-7,NA,TRBV21-1,CASSKKGSGQGDEQYF,TGTGCCAGCAGCAAAAAGGGCTCGGGACAGGGCGACGAGCAGTACTTC
NA,TRBJ1-2,NA,TRBV6-5,CASSFQDRPYGYTF,TGTGCCAGCAGTTTCCAAGACAGGCCCTATGGCTACACCTTC
NA,TRBJ1-4,NA,TRBV19,CASSGPGTLSEKLFF,TGTGCCAGTAGTGGTCCCGGGACCCTTTCCGAAAAACTGTTTTTT
TRBD2,TRBJ2-1,NA,TRBV5-1,CASSFVTSGRIRNEQFF,TGCGCCAGCTCTTTCGTGACTAGCGGGAGAATTCGTAATGAGCAGTTCTTC
TRBD1,TRBJ1-4,NA,TRBV4-2,CASSQTGGEKLFF,TGTGCCAGCAGCCAGACAGGGGGAGAAAAACTGTTTTTT
NA,TRBJ1-4,once,TRBV11-2,CASSYGSPNEKLFF,TGTGCCAGCAGCTATGGTAGTCCTAATGAAAAACTGTTTTTT
NA,TRBJ1-5,NA,TRBV5-1,CASSLNGIGDGNQPQHF,TGCGCCAGCAGCTTGAACGGTATAGGGGATGGCAATCAGCCCCAGCATTTT
NA,TRBJ1-4,NA,TRBV7-6,CASSPMARQAGTNEKLFF,TGTGCCAGCAGCCCCATGGCCCGACAGGCTGGCACTAATGAAAAACTGTTTTTT
TRBD2,TRBJ2-5,NA,TRBV9,CASSSSRGREETQYF,TGTGCCAGCAGCTCCTCCCGGGGGAGGGAAGAGACCCAGTACTTC
NA,TRBJ2-2,NA,TRBV9,CASSLGGRAGELFF,TGTGCCAGCAGTTTAGGGGGGCGGGCCGGGGAGCTGTTTTTT
NA,TRBJ1-6,NA,TRBV6-5,CASRRGSDYNSPLHF,TGTGCCAGCAGGAGGGGTTCCGACTATAATTCACCCCTCCACTTT